The 7 T cell receptor beta chains below were found in one sample sequenced in a study of T cell repertoires in cytomegalovirus infection. One entry per CDR3 protein results from TCRdb running MiXCR on the reads. The data show around 140,000 distinct CDR3 sequences, with about 6.5% seen just once and over 15% held by the top ten. The material sequenced was PBMCs. Receptor source: a human donor in good health (CMV status not recorded). Some clones in this sample may be carry-over from other donors' samples.

In its sample, this clonotype was seen many times. The CDR3 DNA sequence: TGTGCCAGCACGGGCCCGGGACAGGGTATTAGCAATCAGCCCCAGCATTTT. Translating it yields CASTGPGQGISNQPQHF. This chain links TRBV19 with TRBJ1-5, with 9 nucleotides matching TRBD1. CDR3 size: 17 residues. Germline assignment: CDR1 LNHDA and CDR2 SQIVND (reference sequence). Trimming removed 9 bases from V and 0 bases from J; junction bases left unmatched: 12.

J is TRBJ2-2 and V is TRBV5-4, with D possibly being TRBD2 (5 bases). From germline, CDR1 is SGHNT and CDR2 YYREEE (reference sequence). The CDR3 is 16 amino acids. Trimming stripped 4 bases from V and 4 bases from J, with 17 bases between. CDR3 coding DNA: TGTGCCAGCAGCCATGAGAGGGCGCGGGTCACCGGGGAGCTGTTTTTT. This codes for CASSHERARVTGELFF.

The chain's CDR3 is CASSLIGPLDQETQYF. The CDR3 DNA is TGTGCCAGCAGCTTGATAGGCCCCTTGGACCAAGAGACCCAGTACTTC. V gene TRBV5-5 combines with J gene TRBJ2-5; the D is unclear. Germline CDR1 reads SGHKS; CDR2 reads YYEKEE (reference sequence). Trimming took off 1 base at V and 0 bases at J, with 13 bases between the two ends. This CDR3 comprises 16 residues.

A note on this clonotype: A much larger clone lies one base from this, so it may be a read error. This CDR3 fails to terminate in the conserved phenylalanine or tryptophan, so it likely reflects a read error. The chain joins TRBV7-2 to TRBJ2-4; D possibly corresponds to TRBD2 (6 bases). There are 12 residues in the CDR3. V was shortened by 3 bases and J by 7 bases, with 7 bases between the two germline ends. CDR1 is SGHTA and CDR2 is FQGNSA in the germline V gene. CDR3 residues: CASSFGGNIQYL. The CDR3 DNA sequence: TGTGCCAGCAGCTTTGGGGGGAACATTCAGTACTTA.

This clonotype has ten or more counts. The V and J genes are TRBV7-6 and TRBJ1-1; D perhaps matches TRBD1 (5 bases). Trimming cost V 4 bases and J 1 base, with 10 bases left between them. CDR1 is SGHVS and CDR2 is FNYEAQ in the germline V gene. The CDR3 runs 14 residues. CDR3 nucleotide sequence: TGTGCCAGCAGCTCCCAGGGCGGGAACACTGAAGCTTTCTTT. This encodes CASSSQGGNTEAFF.

This clonotype was seen repeatedly, ten times or more. The chain combines TRBV7-2 with TRBJ2-3, with D hard to call. CDR3 length equals 14 residues. V lost 1 base, J lost 1 base, and 6 bases lay in between. The germline V gene has CDR1 SGHTA and CDR2 FQGNSA. The CDR3 protein is CASSLDAGTDTQYF. CDR3 sequence (DNA): TGTGCCAGCAGCTTAGATGCTGGCACAGATACGCAGTATTTT.

This rearrangement joins TRBV11-2 to TRBJ2-3; 11 positions agree with TRBD2. Losses at the gene ends were 1 base for V and 6 bases for J; bases not matched to a gene: 3. CDR1 SGHAT and CDR2 FQNNGV come from the germline V gene. The CDR3 is made up of 15 amino acids. CDR3 sequence reads: CASSLVGLAVDTQYF. Written as DNA, the CDR3 is TGTGCCAGCAGCTTAGTGGGACTAGCGGTTGATACGCAGTATTTT.